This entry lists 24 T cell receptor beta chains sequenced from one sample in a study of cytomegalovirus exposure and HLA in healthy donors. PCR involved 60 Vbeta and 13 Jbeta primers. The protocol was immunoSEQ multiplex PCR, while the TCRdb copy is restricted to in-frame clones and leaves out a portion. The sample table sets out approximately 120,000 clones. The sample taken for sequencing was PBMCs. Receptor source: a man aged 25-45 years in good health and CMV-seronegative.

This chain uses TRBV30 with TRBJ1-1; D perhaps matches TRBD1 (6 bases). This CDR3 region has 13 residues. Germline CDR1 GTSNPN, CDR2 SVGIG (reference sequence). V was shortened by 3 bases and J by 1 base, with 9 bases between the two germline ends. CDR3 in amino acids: CAWRDRGNTEAFF. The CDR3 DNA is TGTGCCTGGAGGGACAGAGGGAACACTGAAGCTTTCTTT.

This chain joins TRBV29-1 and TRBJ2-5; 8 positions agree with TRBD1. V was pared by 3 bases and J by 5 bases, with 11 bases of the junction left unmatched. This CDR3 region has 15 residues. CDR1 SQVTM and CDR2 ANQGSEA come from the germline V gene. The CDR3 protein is CSVDFATGVRETQYF. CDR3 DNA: TGCAGCGTTGATTTCGCGACAGGGGTACGGGAGACCCAGTACTTC.

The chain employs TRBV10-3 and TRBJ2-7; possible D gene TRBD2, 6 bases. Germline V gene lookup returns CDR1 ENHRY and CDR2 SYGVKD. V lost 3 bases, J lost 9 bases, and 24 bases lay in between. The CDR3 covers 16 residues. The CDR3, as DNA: TGTGCCATCAGTGAACATACAGGAGGGGCCCCCTCAGGGCAGTACTTC. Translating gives CAISEHTGGAPSGQYF.

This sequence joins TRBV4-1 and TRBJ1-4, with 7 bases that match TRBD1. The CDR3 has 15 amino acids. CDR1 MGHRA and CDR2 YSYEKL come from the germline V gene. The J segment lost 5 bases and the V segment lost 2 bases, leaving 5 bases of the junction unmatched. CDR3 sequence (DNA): TGCGCCAGCAGCCAAAGGGGACAGATAAATGAAAAACTGTTTTTT. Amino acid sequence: CASSQRGQINEKLFF.

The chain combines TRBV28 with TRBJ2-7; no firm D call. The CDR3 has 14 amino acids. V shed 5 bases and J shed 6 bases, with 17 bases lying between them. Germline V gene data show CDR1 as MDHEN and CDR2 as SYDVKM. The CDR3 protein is CASSDGPRWLEQYF. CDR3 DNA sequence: TGTGCCAGCAGTGATGGGCCTCGCTGGCTCGAGCAGTACTTC.

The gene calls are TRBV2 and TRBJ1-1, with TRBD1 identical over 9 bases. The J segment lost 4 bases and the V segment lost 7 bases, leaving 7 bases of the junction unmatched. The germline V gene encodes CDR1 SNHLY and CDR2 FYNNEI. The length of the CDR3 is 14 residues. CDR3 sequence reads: CASTDGTGSTEAFF. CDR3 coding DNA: TGTGCCAGCACCGACGGGACAGGGAGCACTGAAGCTTTCTTT.

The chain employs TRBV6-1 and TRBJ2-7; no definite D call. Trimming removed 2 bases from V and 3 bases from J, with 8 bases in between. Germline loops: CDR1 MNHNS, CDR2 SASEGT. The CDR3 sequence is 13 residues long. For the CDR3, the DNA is TGTGCCAGCAGTGAAACGTCAGACTACGAGCAGTACTTC. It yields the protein CASSETSDYEQYF.

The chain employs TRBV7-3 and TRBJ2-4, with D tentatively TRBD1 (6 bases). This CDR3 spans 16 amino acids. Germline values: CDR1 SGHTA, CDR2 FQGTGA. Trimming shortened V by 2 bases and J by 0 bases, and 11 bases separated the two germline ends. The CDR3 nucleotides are TGTGCCAGCAGCTTATTACCAGGGGCAGCCAAAAACATTCAGTACTTC. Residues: CASSLLPGAAKNIQYF.

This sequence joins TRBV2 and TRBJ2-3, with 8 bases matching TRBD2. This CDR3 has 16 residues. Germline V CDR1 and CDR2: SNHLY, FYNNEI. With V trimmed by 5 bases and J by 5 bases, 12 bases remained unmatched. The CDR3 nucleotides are TGTGCCAGCAGTCAACTTGGACTAGCTCTCGGAGATACGCAGTATTTT. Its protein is CASSQLGLALGDTQYF.

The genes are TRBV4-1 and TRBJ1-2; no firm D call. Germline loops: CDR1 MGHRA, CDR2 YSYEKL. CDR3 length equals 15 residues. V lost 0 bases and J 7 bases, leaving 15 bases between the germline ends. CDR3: CASSQESPGAGGYTF. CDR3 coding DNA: TGCGCCAGCAGCCAAGAATCCCCCGGCGCAGGTGGCTACACCTTC.

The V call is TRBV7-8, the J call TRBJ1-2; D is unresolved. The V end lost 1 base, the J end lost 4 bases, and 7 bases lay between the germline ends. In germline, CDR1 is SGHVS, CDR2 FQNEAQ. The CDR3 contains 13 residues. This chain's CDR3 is CASSLGVSYGYTF. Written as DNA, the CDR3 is TGTGCCAGCAGCTTAGGAGTTAGCTATGGCTACACCTTC.

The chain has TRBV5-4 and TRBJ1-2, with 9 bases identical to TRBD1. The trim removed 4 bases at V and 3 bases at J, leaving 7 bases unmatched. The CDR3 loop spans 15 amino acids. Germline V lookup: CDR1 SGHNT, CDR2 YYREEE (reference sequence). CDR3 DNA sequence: TGTGCCAGCAGCATAGGGACAGGGTCTGACTATGGCTACACCTTC. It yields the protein CASSIGTGSDYGYTF.

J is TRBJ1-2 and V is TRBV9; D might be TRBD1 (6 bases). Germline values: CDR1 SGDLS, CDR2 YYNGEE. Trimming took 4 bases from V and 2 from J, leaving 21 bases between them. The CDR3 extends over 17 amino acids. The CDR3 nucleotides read TGTGCCAGCAGCCTCCACAGGGAAGACCGAGCGAACTATGGCTACACCTTC. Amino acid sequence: CASSLHREDRANYGYTF.

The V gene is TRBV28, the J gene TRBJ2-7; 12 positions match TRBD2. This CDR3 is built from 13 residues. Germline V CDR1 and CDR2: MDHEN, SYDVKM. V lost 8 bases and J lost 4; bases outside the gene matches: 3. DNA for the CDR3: TGTGCCAGCGGACTAGCGGGATTTTACGAGCAGTACTTC. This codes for CASGLAGFYEQYF.

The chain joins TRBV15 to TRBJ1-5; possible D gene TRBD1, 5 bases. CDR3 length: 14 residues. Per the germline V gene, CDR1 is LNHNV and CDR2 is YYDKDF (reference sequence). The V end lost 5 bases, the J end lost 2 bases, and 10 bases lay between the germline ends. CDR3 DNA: TGTGCCACCAGCGAAGGCAGGGGCAATCAGCCCCAGCATTTT. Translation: CATSEGRGNQPQHF.

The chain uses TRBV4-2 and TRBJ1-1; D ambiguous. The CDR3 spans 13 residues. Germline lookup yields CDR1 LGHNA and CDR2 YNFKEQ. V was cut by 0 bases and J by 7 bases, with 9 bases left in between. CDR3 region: CASSQERGLEAFF. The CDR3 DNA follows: TGTGCCAGCAGCCAAGAAAGAGGACTTGAAGCTTTCTTT.

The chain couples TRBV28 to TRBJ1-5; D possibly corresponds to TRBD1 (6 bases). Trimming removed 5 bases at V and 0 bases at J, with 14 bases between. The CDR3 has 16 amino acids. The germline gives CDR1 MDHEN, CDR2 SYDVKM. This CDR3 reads CASSTYRVRSNQPQHF. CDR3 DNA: TGTGCCAGCAGTACCTACAGGGTCCGTAGCAATCAGCCCCAGCATTTT.

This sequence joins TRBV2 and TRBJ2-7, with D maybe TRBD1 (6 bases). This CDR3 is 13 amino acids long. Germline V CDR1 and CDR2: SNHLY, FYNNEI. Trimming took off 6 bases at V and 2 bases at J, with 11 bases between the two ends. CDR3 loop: CASSRGIAYEQYF. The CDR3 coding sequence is TGTGCCAGCAGCAGGGGTATCGCCTACGAGCAGTACTTC.

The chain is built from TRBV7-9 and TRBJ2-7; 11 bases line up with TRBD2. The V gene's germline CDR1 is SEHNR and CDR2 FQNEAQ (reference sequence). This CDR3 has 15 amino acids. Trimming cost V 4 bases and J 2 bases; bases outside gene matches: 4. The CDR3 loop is CASSSSSGRAYEQYF. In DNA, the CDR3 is TGTGCCAGCAGCTCAAGTAGCGGGAGGGCCTACGAGCAGTACTTC.

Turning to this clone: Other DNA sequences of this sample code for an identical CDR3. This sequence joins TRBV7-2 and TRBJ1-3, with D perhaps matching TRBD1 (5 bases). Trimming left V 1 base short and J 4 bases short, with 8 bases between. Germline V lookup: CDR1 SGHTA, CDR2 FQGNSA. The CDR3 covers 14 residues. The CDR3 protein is CASSLGQLGNTIYF. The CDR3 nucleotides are TGTGCCAGCAGCTTAGGACAGCTAGGAAACACCATATATTTT.

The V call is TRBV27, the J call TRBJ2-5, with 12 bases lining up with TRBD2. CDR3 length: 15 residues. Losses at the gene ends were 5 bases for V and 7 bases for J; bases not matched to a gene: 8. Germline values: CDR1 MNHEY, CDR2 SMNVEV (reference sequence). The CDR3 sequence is CASSRRLAGVLTQYF. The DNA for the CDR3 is TGTGCCAGCAGTCGCCGACTAGCGGGAGTGCTGACCCAGTACTTC.

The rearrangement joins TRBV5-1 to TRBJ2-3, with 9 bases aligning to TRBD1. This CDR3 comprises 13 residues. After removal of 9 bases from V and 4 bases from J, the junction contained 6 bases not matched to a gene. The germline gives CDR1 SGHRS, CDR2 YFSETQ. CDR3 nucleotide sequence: TGCGCCACTACGACAGGGGGATCAGATACGCAGTATTTT. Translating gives CATTTGGSDTQYF.

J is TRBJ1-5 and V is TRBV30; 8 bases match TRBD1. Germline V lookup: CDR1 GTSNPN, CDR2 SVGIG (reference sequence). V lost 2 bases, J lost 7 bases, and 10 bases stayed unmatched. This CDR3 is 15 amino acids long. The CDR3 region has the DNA TGTGCCTGGAGTCAGCCGGACAGGGCGACGCAGCCCCAGCATTTT. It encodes CAWSQPDRATQPQHF. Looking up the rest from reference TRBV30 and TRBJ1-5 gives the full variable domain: SQTIHQWPATLVQPVGSPLSLECTVEGTSNPNLYWYRQAAGRGLQLLFYSVGIGQISSEVPQNLSASRPQDRQFILSSKKLLLSDSGFYLCAWSQPDRATQPQHFGDGTRLSIL.

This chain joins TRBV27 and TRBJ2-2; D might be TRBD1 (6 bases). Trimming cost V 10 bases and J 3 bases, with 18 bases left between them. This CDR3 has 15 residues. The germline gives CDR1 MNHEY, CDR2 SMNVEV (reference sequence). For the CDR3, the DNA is TGTGCCACCCTAGGGGGTGACCTTGACACCGGGGAGCTGTTTTTT. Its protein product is CATLGGDLDTGELFF.